A single sample gave rise to the 15 T cell receptor beta chains below, sequenced in a study of preoperative IRX-2 immunotherapy in early breast cancer. Here immunoSEQ multiplex PCR was the method, and the copy in TCRdb shows in-frame clones only, minus some. The sample lists fewer than 25,000 clones; about 90% were seen once. As for treatment: preoperative locoregional IRX-2 cytokine immunotherapy. Sequenced here: tumor tissue, sampled after IRX-2 immunotherapy. These receptors originate from a human donor with breast cancer.

The chain links TRBV27 to TRBJ1-5; D remains unclear. CDR3 length: 15 residues. CDR1 and CDR2 (germline): MNHEY, SMNVEV (reference sequence). Trimming took 6 bases from V and 0 from J, leaving 12 bases between them. The CDR3 nucleotides are TGTGCCAGCAGATCCCGGGCGGGTAGCAATCAGCCCCAGCATTTT. Amino acids: CASRSRAGSNQPQHF.

This clone appeared a single time. The chain joins TRBV18 to TRBJ2-2; 9 nucleotides line up with TRBD1. The CDR3 runs 15 residues. The germline gives CDR1 KGHSH, CDR2 LQKENI. V shed 3 bases and J 6 bases; nucleotides not matched to a gene: 5. CDR3 DNA: TGTGCCAGCTCACCGGACAGGGGATTGGCCGGGGAGCTGTTTTTT. Translation gives CASSPDRGLAGELFF.

The chain employs TRBV25-1 and TRBJ1-2; no firm D call. This CDR3 has 14 residues. Germline CDR1 MGHDK, CDR2 SYGVNS. V lost 3 bases and J lost 4, with 12 bases in between. The CDR3 DNA is TGTGCCAGCAGTGATCTGTGGGGATCCTATGGCTACACCTTC. It yields the protein CASSDLWGSYGYTF.

The chain carries TRBV28 and TRBJ2-7, with D possibly matching TRBD1 (5 bases). Germline V gene lookup returns CDR1 MDHEN and CDR2 SYDVKM. V was clipped by 5 bases and J by 0 bases, with 17 bases between them. The CDR3 spans 16 residues. The CDR3 region has the DNA TGTGCCAGCAGTCCCCCGGTGACAGAGAACTCCTACGAGCAGTACGTC. Translating it yields CASSPPVTENSYEQYV.

The rearrangement uses TRBV7-2 and TRBJ2-5, with 10 bases matching TRBD2. The length of the CDR3 is 14 residues. V was clipped by 9 bases and J by 0 bases; unmatched bases: 4. The germline V gene has CDR1 SGHTA and CDR2 FQGNSA. This chain's CDR3 is CASKLAGYQETQYF. The CDR3 DNA reads as TGTGCCAGTAAACTAGCGGGGTACCAAGAGACCCAGTACTTC.

J is TRBJ2-7 and V is TRBV2; 7 nucleotides line up with TRBD2. The CDR3 is 13 amino acids. Trimming cost V 4 bases and J 7 bases; bases outside gene matches: 7. Germline CDR1 and CDR2: SNHLY and FYNNEI. CDR3 nucleotides: TGTGCCAGCAGTGGTCGGGGAGCGGGGGAGCAGTACTTC. This translates into CASSGRGAGEQYF.

The rearrangement links TRBV4-2 to TRBJ2-3; 10 bases match TRBD2. The ends lost 0 bases at V and 5 bases at J; junction bases unmatched: 5. Per the germline V gene, CDR1 is LGHNA and CDR2 is YNFKEQ. The CDR3 has 16 amino acids. This CDR3 is CASSQDLAGGLDTQYF. CDR3 coding DNA: TGTGCCAGCAGCCAAGATTTAGCGGGGGGATTAGATACGCAGTATTTT.

This clone was recorded once. The chain carries TRBV6-1 and TRBJ2-5, with D unresolved. CDR3 length: 11 residues. V lost 7 bases and J lost 1, with 4 bases in between. Germline V lookup: CDR1 MNHNS, CDR2 SASEGT. The CDR3 spells CASTRQETQYF. The CDR3 DNA is TGTGCCAGCACGCGCCAAGAGACCCAGTACTTC.

As regards this clone: The junction shows a germline mismatch at one end, possibly a read error. Distinct nucleotide sequences in the sample also encode this CDR3. V usage is TRBV7-2 and J usage is TRBJ1-1; D unclear. This CDR3 is built from 13 residues. Germline V gives CDR1 SGHTA, CDR2 FQGNSA. CDR3 loop: CASSLTMNTEAFF. CDR3 coding DNA: TGTGCCAGCAGCTTGACTATGAACACTGAGGCTTTCTTT.

The V and J genes are TRBV4-1 and TRBJ2-1; the match to TRBD2 covers 8 bases. The CDR3 contains 16 residues. J gave up 7 bases and V 1 base, and 9 bases lay outside the gene matches. Looked up from germline, CDR1 is MGHRA and CDR2 is YSYEKL. CDR3 nucleotides: TGCGCCAGCAGCCAAGTATCTGGAGCGGGGGTTAATGAGCAGTTCTTC. As protein: CASSQVSGAGVNEQFF.

This chain uses TRBV5-1 with TRBJ2-3, with TRBD1 identical over 12 bases. The V and J ends lost 4 bases and 3 bases, in that order; junction bases with no gene match: 6. In germline, CDR1 is SGHRS, CDR2 YFSETQ. CDR3 size: 16 residues. In nucleotides, the CDR3 is TGCGCCAGCAGCGGGGGACAGGGGGCTAGGACAGATACGCAGTATTTT. Translating it yields CASSGGQGARTDTQYF.

The V and J genes are TRBV30 and TRBJ2-1, with 10 bases lining up with TRBD2. Germline V gene data show CDR1 as GTSNPN and CDR2 as SVGIG (reference sequence). This CDR3 contains 14 residues. With 1 base clipped from V and 6 bases from J, the junction kept 3 bases outside the gene matches. CDR3 DNA sequence: TGTGCCTGGAGTGGGGGACTAGCGAGCAATGAGCAGTTCTTC. Protein sequence: CAWSGGLASNEQFF.

V is TRBV6-1 and J is TRBJ1-2; D is uncertain. The CDR3 has 12 residues. Trimming left V 6 bases short and J 6 bases short, with 11 bases between. Per germline, CDR1 MNHNS and CDR2 SASEGT. The CDR3 spells CASSFRSDGYTF. CDR3 in DNA: TGTGCCAGCAGCTTCCGTTCCGATGGCTACACCTTC.

The CDR3 DNA reads as TGTGCCAGCAGTTTAACCGGGACAGGGGCCTCCTACGTGAACACTGAAGCTTTCTTT. Encoded protein: CASSLTGTGASYVNTEAFF. The rearrangement uses TRBV27 and TRBJ1-1; 10 bases align to TRBD1. In germline, CDR1 is MNHEY, CDR2 SMNVEV (reference sequence). With 2 bases clipped from V and 0 bases from J, the junction kept 12 bases outside the gene matches. The CDR3 loop spans 19 amino acids.

J is TRBJ1-4 and V is TRBV9; TRBD1 aligns across 11 bases. The J segment lost 6 bases and the V segment lost 4 bases, leaving 8 bases of the junction unmatched. Per germline, CDR1 SGDLS and CDR2 YYNGEE. This CDR3 contains 16 residues. CDR3 in DNA: TGTGCCAGCAGCTCCGGACAGGGGGCCCTCCATGAAAAACTGTTTTTT. Translating gives CASSSGQGALHEKLFF.